These T cell receptor beta chains were read from a single sample in a study of beta chain features in type 1 diabetes. Using immunoSEQ multiplex PCR, the repertoire was profiled, and TCRdb retains in-frame clones only, with some absent. The table has around 600,000 clones, 12% seen once. The sample comprised naive CD4+ T cells from blood. All receptors derive from a young man with type 1 diabetes. Both conserved end residues are part of each CDR3.

v_call,cdr3_aa
TRBV6-5,CASSYSRGYEQYF
TRBV10-3,CATSGGQSGEQYF
TRBV10-1,CASSDGGAADTQYF
TRBV5-1,CASSRSSGEQYF
TRBV10-3,CAIRRNSYEQYF
TRBV9,CASSVDAGGRMTQYF
TRBV30,CAGGTAYEQYF
TRBV18,CASSPPKGVHQPQHF
TRBV18,CASSPLQGATNEKLFF
TRBV5-1,CASSLGFEVGYNEQFF
TRBV7-9,CASSSLGGLNSPLHF
TRBV30,CAWSVRRVNVRGEKLFF
TRBV6-5,CASSYPGMTDTQYF
TRBV30,CAWRNRERAGNTIYF
TRBV19,CASSILISTEQFF
TRBV2,CASRAAPTNEKLFF
TRBV10-3,CAISESTTTNYGYTF
TRBV6-6,CASSSDSINYGYTF
TRBV28,CASSLFGGGNQFEQYF
TRBV10-3,CAISDSTGESEKLFF
TRBV7-9,CASSPPNADEQYF
TRBV6-5,CASSYSQGSGNTIYF
TRBV9,CASKSGVNTGELFF
TRBV28,CASSSFTGERGPLHF
TRBV27,CASSPDRSPLHF
TRBV7-9,CASSQGMDTQYF
TRBV9,CASSAGGQGGNEQFF
TRBV10-1,CASSESGVGTYNEQFF
TRBV7-6,CASSFSTYGYTF
TRBV20-1,CSRLYGDTQYF
TRBV7-2,CASSLLGQVGDPQHF
TRBV11-2,CASSLDRVGTGELFF
TRBV5-1,CASSLGQVEGYEQYF
TRBV19,CASSMQLAVTDTQYF
TRBV18,CASSPYQLNSGANVLTF
TRBV7-9,CASSSGPMGTEAFF
TRBV6-5,CASSLGQPLGEQYF
TRBV29-1,CSVEGAGFGQYF
TRBV18,CASSPTGDGNQPQHF
TRBV7-9,CASRRGTGESCTF
TRBV9,CASSVTGGAGELFF
TRBV9,CASSPGHPYEQYF
TRBV30,CAWSVGIETQYF
TRBV5-6,CASSFRGKNIQYF
TRBV9,CASSVAPQGGLETQYF
TRBV6-5,CASSYSGILYEQYF
TRBV7-2,CASSPRTSGGAYNEQFF
TRBV19,CASSIDFRGLAGGDTQYF
TRBV7-2,CASSLAGRNTGELFF
TRBV28,CASSLVEAGGYAIYF
TRBV4-2,CASSRLGQGEGEQFF